This T cell receptor beta chain was recovered during a study of T cell responses to AZD1222 COVID-19 vaccine. Overall study: Pooled in the analysis were second doses at about 4 or about 12 weeks.

Using immunoSEQ multiplex PCR, the repertoire was profiled, and TCRdb retains in-frame clones only, with some absent. The sample has 150,000 to 200,000 clones; roughly 94% are singletons. General study results and limits: Females outnumbered males among donors, who were mostly white British; clonal diversity was possibly underestimated. Mapped onto spike, vaccine-associated CD4 TCRs spanned it and were dominant at 160-218 and 743-854.

Trimming stripped 7 bases from V and 6 bases from J, with 16 bases between. The CDR3 length is 14 residues. Germline CDR1 MNHEY, CDR2 SMNVEV (reference sequence). Points on this clone: Antigen specificity is unknown.

The sample here was peripheral blood, taken on day 0 of AZD1222 vaccination. The chain links TRBV27 to TRBJ1-3; D is unresolved. This clonotype originated in an adult in good health. The CDR3 DNA reads TGTGCCAGCACCCCCTCCCCCAAGGCAAACACCATATATTTT. It is translated as CASTPSPKANTIYF.